This entry lists 11 T cell receptor beta chains sequenced from one sample in a study of blood T cell repertoires in COVID-19. Method: immunoSEQ multiplex PCR; TCRdb's copy keeps in-frame clones and lacks some. The data hold about 200,000 clones, with about nine tenths observed a single time. Source material: peripheral blood. Receptors were obtained from a man over 45 with acute or convalescent COVID-19.

The table lists this clone with a count of one. The V and J genes are TRBV10-3 and TRBJ2-1; 9 positions agree with TRBD2. Germline V gene data show CDR1 as ENHRY and CDR2 as SYGVKD. There are 15 residues in the CDR3. Trimming cost V 4 bases and J 7 bases; bases outside gene matches: 8. CDR3: CAISGNSGGGNEQFF. CDR3 sequence (DNA): TGTGCCATCAGTGGGAATAGCGGGGGCGGGAATGAGCAGTTCTTC.

DNA of the CDR3: TGTGCCAGCAGTTTATGGGGACAGGGTAGTGGGCAGTTCTTC. Translation gives CASSLWGQGSGQFF. This sequence joins TRBV27 and TRBJ2-1; 9 bases are shared with TRBD1. The CDR3 sequence is 14 residues long. Germline V gene sequence: CDR1 MNHEY, CDR2 SMNVEV (reference sequence). The trim removed 1 base at V and 12 bases at J, leaving 7 bases unmatched.

V gene TRBV28 combines with J gene TRBJ1-2, with a tentative D call TRBD1 (6 bases). The CDR3 loop spans 17 amino acids. Germline V gene lookup returns CDR1 MDHEN and CDR2 SYDVKM. With 5 bases removed from V and 4 bases from J, the gap between germline ends came to 23 bases. The CDR3 spells CASSPYQGFSVFYGYTF. The CDR3 coding sequence is TGTGCCAGCAGTCCCTACCAGGGGTTCTCCGTCTTCTATGGCTACACCTTC.

The table lists this clone with a count of one. The rearrangement links TRBV4-1 to TRBJ2-2, with TRBD1 identical over 8 bases. V trimming: 4 bases; J trimming: 7 bases; junction bases outside the gene matches: 8. The V gene's germline CDR1 is MGHRA and CDR2 YSYEKL. The CDR3 consists of 15 residues. Written as DNA, the CDR3 is TGCGCCAGCAGCCGCAAGGACAGGGTGGTCGGGGAGCTGTTTTTT. It yields the protein CASSRKDRVVGELFF.

The rearrangement joins TRBV18 to TRBJ2-1; TRBD2 is a possible D gene (7 bases). V gave up 2 bases and J gave up 4 bases, with 12 bases separating them. CDR1 and CDR2 from the germline V gene are KGHSH and LQKENI. This CDR3 comprises 15 residues. This CDR3 is CASSPRRGPYNEQFF. For the CDR3, the DNA is TGTGCCAGCTCACCAAGGCGGGGGCCGTACAATGAGCAGTTCTTC.

A few counts support this clone. The CDR3 DNA reads TGCGCCAGCAGCAGGGCAGGGGATAACTATGGCTACACCTTC. It codes for CASSRAGDNYGYTF. The chain employs TRBV5-1 and TRBJ1-2; perhaps TRBD1 as D (6 bases). The CDR3 has 14 amino acids. Trimming cost V 4 bases and J 1 base, with 11 bases left between them. Per germline, CDR1 SGHRS and CDR2 YFSETQ.

The rearrangement joins TRBV5-1 to TRBJ2-1, with 11 bases that match TRBD1. Germline V gives CDR1 SGHRS, CDR2 YFSETQ. The CDR3 spans 16 residues. J gave up 8 bases and V 4 bases, and 11 bases lay outside the gene matches. CDR3 bases: TGCGCCAGCAGCCGCCCCGGGACAGGGGGAGCGGATGAGCAGTTCTTC. Translation: CASSRPGTGGADEQFF.

The V and J genes are TRBV30 and TRBJ1-6, with no clear D. The CDR3 runs to 14 residues. Trimming took 2 bases from V and 7 from J, leaving 12 bases between them. CDR1 and CDR2 (germline): GTSNPN, SVGIG (reference sequence). CDR3: CAWSLQTGNSPLHF. CDR3 nucleotide sequence: TGTGCCTGGAGTCTTCAGACTGGGAATTCACCCCTCCACTTT.

The chain is built from TRBV5-1 and TRBJ2-1; tentative D call: TRBD2 (7 bases). The CDR3 is 14 residues long. Germline V gives CDR1 SGHRS, CDR2 YFSETQ. Trimming cost V 6 bases and J 4 bases, with 14 bases left between them. The DNA of the CDR3 is TGCGCCAGCAAGTCCGGGGGGCAGTACAATGAGCAGTTCTTC. It yields the protein CASKSGGQYNEQFF.

This chain joins TRBV11-2 and TRBJ2-1; TRBD1 agrees at 7 bases. Trimming at V came to 4 bases and at J to 6 bases, leaving 6 bases not matched to a gene. The CDR3 is 14 amino acids. Germline lookup yields CDR1 SGHAT and CDR2 FQNNGV. Here the CDR3 DNA reads TGTGCCAGCAGCTACCCGGGACAGACCAATGAGCAGTTCTTC. As protein: CASSYPGQTNEQFF.

This clone came up once. The CDR3 DNA follows: TGTGCCTGGAGGCTAGGATTTGAGCAGTTCTTC. Translation: CAWRLGFEQFF. V gene TRBV30 combines with J gene TRBJ2-1; D gene uncertain. V was clipped by 3 bases and J by 9 bases, with 9 bases between them. The CDR3 totals 11 residues. CDR1 is GTSNPN and CDR2 is SVGIG in the germline V gene (reference sequence).